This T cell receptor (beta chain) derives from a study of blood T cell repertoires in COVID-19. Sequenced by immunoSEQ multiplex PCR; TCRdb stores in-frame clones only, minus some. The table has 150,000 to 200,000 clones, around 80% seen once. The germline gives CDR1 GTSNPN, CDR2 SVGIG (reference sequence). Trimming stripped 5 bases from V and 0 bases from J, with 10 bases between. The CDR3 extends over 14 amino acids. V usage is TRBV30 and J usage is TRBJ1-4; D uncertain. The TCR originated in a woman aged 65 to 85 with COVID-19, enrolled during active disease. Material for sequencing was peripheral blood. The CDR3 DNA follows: TGTGCCTGGGGCGTGGGCGCAACTAATGAAAAACTGTTTTTT. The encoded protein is CAWGVGATNEKLFF.